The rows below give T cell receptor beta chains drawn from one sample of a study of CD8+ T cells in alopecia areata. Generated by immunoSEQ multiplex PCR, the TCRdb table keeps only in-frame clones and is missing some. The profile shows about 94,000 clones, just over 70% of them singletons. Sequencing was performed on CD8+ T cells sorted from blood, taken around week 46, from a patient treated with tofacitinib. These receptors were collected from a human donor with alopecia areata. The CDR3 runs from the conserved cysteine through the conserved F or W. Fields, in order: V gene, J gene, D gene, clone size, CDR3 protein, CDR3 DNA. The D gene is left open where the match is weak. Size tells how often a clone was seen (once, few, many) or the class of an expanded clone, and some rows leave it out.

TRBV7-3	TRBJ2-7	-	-	CASRTRGTSYEQYF	TGTGCCAGCAGGACTCGCGGAACCTCCTACGAGCAGTACTTC
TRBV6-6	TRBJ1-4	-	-	CASSDTGSGEKLFF	TGTGCCAGCAGCGACACAGGGTCCGGTGAAAAACTGTTTTTT
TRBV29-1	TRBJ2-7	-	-	CSVVQASSNHEQYF	TGCAGCGTTGTTCAGGCTAGCTCAAACCACGAGCAGTACTTC
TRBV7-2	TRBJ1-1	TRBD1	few	CASSGPRDSYTEAFF	TGTGCCAGCAGCGGACCCCGGGACAGCTACACTGAAGCTTTCTTT
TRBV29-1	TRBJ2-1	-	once	CSVEDLTDLRNNEQFF	TGCAGCGTTGAAGACCTGACAGATCTACGAAACAATGAGCAGTTCTTC
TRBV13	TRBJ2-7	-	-	CASSLVVDYEQYF	TGTGCCAGCAGCTTAGTAGTAGACTACGAGCAGTACTTC
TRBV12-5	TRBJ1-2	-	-	CASGPDSNNYGYTF	TGTGCTAGTGGCCCGGACAGCAATAACTATGGCTACACCTTC
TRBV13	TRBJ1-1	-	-	CASSPRRSSVNTEAFF	TGTGCCAGCAGCCCTAGAAGGTCTTCCGTGAACACTGAAGCTTTCTTT
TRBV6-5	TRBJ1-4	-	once	CASSGTNEKLFF	TGTGCCAGCAGCGGGACTAATGAAAAACTGTTTTTT
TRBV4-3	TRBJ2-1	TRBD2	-	CASSQDQAGHNEQFF	TGCGCCAGCAGCCAAGATCAAGCGGGGCACAATGAGCAGTTCTTC
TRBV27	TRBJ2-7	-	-	CASSYSTHGPWEQYF	TGTGCCAGCAGCTACTCAACCCACGGGCCTTGGGAGCAGTACTTC
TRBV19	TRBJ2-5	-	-	CASSIGVFGQETQYF	TGTGCCAGTAGTATCGGGGTTTTTGGACAAGAGACCCAGTACTTC
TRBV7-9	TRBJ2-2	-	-	CASSPPGAATGELFF	TGTGCCAGCAGCCCCCCCGGGGCTGCCACCGGGGAGCTGTTTTTT
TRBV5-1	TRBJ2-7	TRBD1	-	CASSLSGTDSYEQYF	TGCGCCAGCAGCCTCTCCGGGACAGACTCCTACGAGCAGTACTTC